The 22 T cell receptor beta chains given below trace back to one sample, sequenced in a study of molecular identifiers for immune sequencing clone quantification. A single record per CDR3 protein comes from TCRdb applying MiXCR to the PCR reads. The sample gives 45,000 to 65,000 distinct CDR3 sequences, 20% to 25% of which show up once; under 2% is in the top ten. Sequenced input: naive CD8+ T cells from blood, with Jurkat cell RNA spiked in. The subset here: FACS-sorted CD8+CD4-CCR7+CD45RA+ naive T cells. Receptors were obtained from a human donor in good health. Some libraries in this study had Jurkat cell RNA spiked in.

This clonotype was counted ten times or more. This chain connects TRBV5-1 to TRBJ2-4; the match to TRBD1 covers 8 bases. The CDR3 is made up of 18 amino acids. The V and J ends lost 0 bases and 7 bases, in that order; junction bases with no gene match: 15. CDR1 and CDR2 from the germline V gene are SGHRS and YFSETQ. The CDR3 DNA sequence: TGCGCCAGCAGCTTGGACCTCGACAGGGGACCTTTATCCAACATTCAGTACTTC. It translates to CASSLDLDRGPLSNIQYF.

Many counts were recorded for this clonotype. The chain carries TRBV6-5 and TRBJ2-3, with a tentative D call TRBD2 (6 bases). V was cut by 6 bases and J by 2 bases, with 21 bases left in between. This CDR3 is 17 amino acids long. The germline V gene has CDR1 MNHEY and CDR2 SVGAGI. CDR3 residues: CASSRVGSSGYTDTQYF. CDR3 nucleotides: TGTGCCAGCAGCCGCGTCGGGAGTAGCGGTTACACAGATACGCAGTATTTT.

This clonotype was found many times. The chain combines TRBV27 with TRBJ2-3; 12 bases map to TRBD2. The germline CDR1 and CDR2 sequences are MNHEY and SMNVEV (reference sequence). The junction had 4 bases not matched to a gene; V was cut back by 10 bases and J by 11 bases. The CDR3 is 11 residues long. The CDR3 loop is CATKLAGGQYF. The CDR3 bases are TGTGCCACCAAACTAGCGGGAGGGCAGTATTTT.

This clonotype was seen many times. J is TRBJ2-2 and V is TRBV24-1; 9 bases are a match to TRBD2. After removal of 0 bases from V and 4 bases from J, the junction contained 5 bases not matched to a gene. Looked up from germline, CDR1 is KGHDR and CDR2 is SFDVKD. The CDR3 is 17 amino acids. The CDR3 loop is CATSDLPSGISTGELFF. The CDR3 coding sequence is TGTGCCACCAGTGATTTGCCTAGCGGGATTAGCACCGGGGAGCTGTTTTTT.

The chain has TRBV4-3 and TRBJ2-7, with D maybe TRBD1 (6 bases). Germline V gene lookup returns CDR1 LGHNA and CDR2 YSLEER. CDR3 length: 14 residues. Between the trimmed V and J ends, which lost 0 bases and 2 bases, there was a span of 8 bases. Here the CDR3 reads CASSQDRDTYEQYF. Here the CDR3 DNA reads TGCGCCAGCAGCCAAGACCGGGACACCTACGAGCAGTACTTC.

Of note for this clonotype: Possible read error: a much larger clone is one base away. V is TRBV29-1 and J is TRBJ1-1, with no clear D. CDR1 is SQVTM and CDR2 is ANQGSEA in the germline V gene. The CDR3 sequence is 13 residues long. The CDR3 DNA is TGCAGCGTTTCGGACCGAGGCGACACTAAAGCTTTCTTT. Translated: CSVSDRGDTKAFF.

This clonotype is medium-sized (0.01 to 0.1%) within its sample. This chain links TRBV13 with TRBJ1-1, with TRBD1 as a possible D gene (6 bases). Germline V lookup: CDR1 PRHDT, CDR2 FYEKMQ (reference sequence). Trimming took 5 bases from V and 0 from J, leaving 13 bases between them. CDR3 length: 15 amino acids. DNA of the CDR3: TGTGCCAGCAGCCCCTTCGGACAGATGAACACTGAAGCTTTCTTT. The encoded protein is CASSPFGQMNTEAFF.

The sample holds one count of this clonotype. A much larger clone is a single base away; this may be a read error. The chain links TRBV4-3 to TRBJ2-6; tentatively, D is TRBD1 (5 bases). This CDR3 is 16 amino acids long. Per germline, CDR1 LGHNA and CDR2 YSLEER. The CDR3 spells CASSPAQGSGANVLAF. CDR3 coding DNA: TGCGCCAGCAGCCCCGCTCAGGGATCTGGGGCCAACGTCCTGGCTTTC.

In its sample, this clonotype was seen many times. The rearrangement uses TRBV5-1 and TRBJ2-7, with D possibly TRBD1 on 6 matching bases. Germline loops: CDR1 SGHRS, CDR2 YFSETQ. V lost 4 bases, J lost 3 bases, and 8 bases lay in between. This CDR3 is built from 12 residues. In DNA form, the CDR3 reads TGCGCCAGCAGCCGGGACAACTACGAGCAGTACTTC. This gives the protein CASSRDNYEQYF.

The table lists this clonotype with many counts. The V call is TRBV7-9, the J call TRBJ1-1; D may be TRBD1 (6 bases). V shed 5 bases and J shed 5 bases, with 12 bases lying between them. Per germline, CDR1 SEHNR and CDR2 FQNEAQ (reference sequence). This CDR3 is built from 13 residues. The CDR3: CASSITGITEAFF. The CDR3 DNA follows: TGTGCCAGCAGCATCACAGGGATTACTGAAGCTTTCTTT.

This chain uses TRBV6-2 or TRBV6-3 with TRBJ1-1, with 9 bases aligning to TRBD1. The CDR3 has 16 amino acids. Losses at the gene ends were 2 bases for V and 0 bases for J; bases not matched to a gene: 4. Germline-derived CDR1 and CDR2 are MNHEY and SVGEGT. CDR3 protein: CASSYRDRALNTEAFF. CDR3 nucleotides: TGTGCCAGCAGTTACAGGGACAGGGCTTTGAACACTGAAGCTTTCTTT.

This clonotype was counted at least ten times. The V gene is TRBV10-3, the J gene TRBJ1-5; D is perhaps TRBD1 (5 bases). The CDR3 runs to 16 residues. With 3 bases removed from V and 0 bases from J, the gap between germline ends came to 12 bases. Germline-derived CDR1 and CDR2 are ENHRY and SYGVKD. CDR3 DNA sequence: TGTGCCATCAGTGACAGGGAAGGTTATAGCAATCAGCCCCAGCATTTT. It encodes CAISDREGYSNQPQHF.

This clonotype has at least ten counts. The chain uses TRBV2 and TRBJ2-5; possible D gene TRBD1, 5 bases. V lost 11 bases to trimming and J lost 2 bases, with 18 bases between them. Germline V gene lookup returns CDR1 SNHLY and CDR2 FYNNEI. There are 14 residues in the CDR3. The CDR3 bases are TGTGCCCAGCAAAGTTTTACAGGACAAGAGACCCAGTACTTC. This encodes CAQQSFTGQETQYF.

With regard to this clonotype: This may stem from a read error, because a much larger clone lies one nucleotide away. J is TRBJ2-3 and V is TRBV6-2 or TRBV6-3; D gene ambiguous. Germline V gene sequence: CDR1 MNHEY, CDR2 SVGEGT. The ends were cut back, 2 bases at V and 5 bases at J, with 5 bases in the middle. This CDR3 is built from 12 residues. The DNA of the CDR3 is TGTGCCAGCAGTTACGGTGTAGATACGCAGTATTTT. Its protein is CASSYGVDTQYF.

Worth noting for this clonotype: An end of the junction does not agree with germline; a read error may underlie this. This chain uses TRBV25-1 with TRBJ2-7; D is possibly TRBD2 (5 bases). This CDR3 is built from 13 residues. CDR1 is MGHDK, CDR2 SYGVNS, per germline. The CDR3 is CASRGPGSYAQYF. In DNA, the CDR3 is TGTGCCAGCAGGGGCCCGGGGTCCTACGCGCAGTACTTC.

The chain links TRBV6-2 or TRBV6-3 to TRBJ2-1, with D possibly TRBD1 on 6 matching bases. CDR3 length: 14 residues. The ends were cut back, 5 bases at V and 8 bases at J, with 16 bases in the middle. CDR1 and CDR2 (germline): MNHEY, SVGEGT. CDR3 region: CASSATTGTDEQFF. The CDR3 nucleotides are TGTGCCAGCAGTGCTACTACAGGGACGGATGAGCAGTTCTTC.

This clonotype was picked up many times. The chain joins TRBV20-1 to TRBJ2-5; 11 positions match TRBD2. Germline-derived CDR1 and CDR2 are DFQATT and SNEGSKA (reference sequence). The CDR3 has 13 amino acids. Unmatched junction bases numbered 8, after V lost 5 bases and J lost 9 bases. The CDR3 here is CSARTSGQKAQYF. The DNA of the CDR3 is TGCAGTGCTCGGACTAGCGGGCAGAAGGCCCAGTACTTC.

This clonotype showed up just once. Just one base apart from a much larger clone, this may be a read error. The chain recombines TRBV11-2 with TRBJ2-3; TRBD2 matches at 11 bases. Germline CDR1 SGHAT, CDR2 FQNNGV. There are 15 residues in the CDR3. CDR3: CASSPLAGVTDTRYF. CDR3 coding DNA: TGTGCCAGCAGCCCACTAGCGGGGGTCACAGATACGCGGTATTTT.

This clonotype was counted many times. The chain recombines TRBV6-2 or TRBV6-3 with TRBJ2-2; TRBD2 matches 10 bases. J lost 5 bases, V lost 7 bases, and 7 bases had no gene match. The CDR3 is 15 residues long. CDR1 and CDR2 from the germline V gene are MNHEY and SVGEGT. CDR3 residues: CASNPSGSWTGELFF. CDR3 bases: TGTGCCAGCAATCCTAGCGGGAGCTGGACCGGGGAGCTGTTTTTT.

This clonotype has just a few counts. V is TRBV27 and J is TRBJ2-7, with TRBD1 matching over 7 bases. V dropped 4 bases and J dropped 2; count of bases not matched to a gene: 5. This CDR3 has 14 residues. Germline CDR1 reads MNHEY; CDR2 reads SMNVEV (reference sequence). The CDR3 loop reads CASSWTGPPYEQYF. Written as DNA, the CDR3 is TGTGCCAGCAGTTGGACAGGTCCTCCCTACGAGCAGTACTTC.

This clonotype came up many times. V usage is TRBV28 and J usage is TRBJ2-7; D remains ambiguous. Germline loops: CDR1 MDHEN, CDR2 SYDVKM. The V gene lost 5 bases and the J gene lost 3 bases, with 11 bases spanning the gap. This CDR3 is built from 13 residues. The CDR3 loop reads CASSLGILYEQYF. The DNA for the CDR3 is TGTGCCAGCAGTCTGGGGATCCTCTACGAGCAGTACTTC.

This chain connects TRBV4-3 to TRBJ1-2, with D tentatively TRBD1 (6 bases). Germline V lookup: CDR1 LGHNA, CDR2 YSLEER. The V end lost 0 bases, the J end lost 4 bases, and 27 bases lay between the germline ends. The CDR3 length is 20 residues. The CDR3 DNA is TGCGCCAGCAGCCAAGATGCAGGCTGGGCAGGGGAAATACCTAGCTATGGCTACACCTTC. Protein product: CASSQDAGWAGEIPSYGYTF.